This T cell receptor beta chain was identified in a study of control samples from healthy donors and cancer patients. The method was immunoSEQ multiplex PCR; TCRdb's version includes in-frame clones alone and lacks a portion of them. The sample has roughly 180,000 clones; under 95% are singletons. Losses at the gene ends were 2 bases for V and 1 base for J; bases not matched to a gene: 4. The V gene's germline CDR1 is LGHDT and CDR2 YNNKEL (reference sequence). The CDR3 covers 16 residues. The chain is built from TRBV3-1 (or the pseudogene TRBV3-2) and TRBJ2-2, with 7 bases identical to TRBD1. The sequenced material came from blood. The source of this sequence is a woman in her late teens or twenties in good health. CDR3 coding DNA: TGTGCCAGCAGCCAAACAACAGGGGTGAACACCGGGGAGCTGTTTTTT. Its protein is CASSQTTGVNTGELFF.